Shown below are 18 T cell receptor beta chains from a single sample sequenced in a study of CD8 T cells in ankylosing spondylitis. MiXCR was run by TCRdb on the 5' RACE reads, yielding one entry per CDR3 protein. The data show around 300,000 distinct CDR3 sequences, roughly 20% seen once. Material for sequencing was blood, either unsorted or a sorted T cell fraction (not recorded which). These receptors were obtained from a female donor with ankylosing spondylitis or in good health (not recorded which).

This clonotype has ten or more counts. The chain joins TRBV6-2 or TRBV6-3 to TRBJ2-1; D possibly corresponds to TRBD2 (5 bases). Germline V gives CDR1 MNHEY, CDR2 SVGEGT. Trimming shortened V by 6 bases and J by 2 bases, and 14 bases separated the two germline ends. The CDR3 totals 15 residues. The CDR3 reads CASSPSSRAYNEQFF. The DNA of the CDR3 is TGTGCCAGCAGCCCTAGCTCGAGGGCCTACAATGAGCAGTTCTTC.

A few counts support this clonotype. This chain connects TRBV4-3 to TRBJ2-1; D gene ambiguous. CDR3 length equals 14 residues. Trimming took off 1 base at V and 4 bases at J, with 8 bases between the two ends. Germline-derived CDR1 and CDR2 are LGHNA and YSLEER. CDR3 in DNA: TGCGCCAGCAGCCAAGGGAGAGCGTACAATGAGCAGTTCTTC. Encoded protein: CASSQGRAYNEQFF.

This clonotype turned up a few times. The V call is TRBV7-2, the J call TRBJ2-1; D is undetermined. This CDR3 region has 15 residues. The germline CDR1 and CDR2 sequences are SGHTA and FQGNSA. The V and J ends lost 2 bases and 8 bases respectively, with 16 bases between them. The CDR3 coding sequence is TGTGCCAGCAGCTTATCGTACTACCCTACGGATGAGCAGTTCTTC. Protein product: CASSLSYYPTDEQFF.

This clonotype was seen more than once but under ten times. The rearrangement links TRBV12-3 or TRBV12-4 to TRBJ2-5; 14 nucleotides match TRBD2. J lost 5 bases, V lost 5 bases, and 4 bases had no gene match. The CDR3 covers 15 residues. The CDR3, as DNA: TGTGCCAGCAGTAGACTAGCGGGAGGGTTTGAGACCCAGTACTTC. Its translation is CASSRLAGGFETQYF.

A few counts support this clonotype. This chain uses TRBV12-3 or TRBV12-4 with TRBJ2-3; D may be TRBD1 or TRBD2 (5 bases each). This CDR3 is built from 14 residues. V was clipped by 3 bases and J by 1 base, with 8 bases between them. The CDR3 here is CASSFRDRTDTQYF. The CDR3 DNA is TGTGCCAGCAGTTTCAGGGACCGCACAGATACGCAGTATTTT.

The chain carries TRBV5-1 and TRBJ2-5; no definite D call. The CDR3 runs 14 residues. Per germline, CDR1 SGHRS and CDR2 YFSETQ. V lost 4 bases to trimming and J lost 2 bases, with 12 bases between them. The CDR3 reads CASSQRASQETQYF. The CDR3 bases are TGCGCCAGCAGCCAAAGGGCGTCGCAAGAGACCCAGTACTTC.

In its sample, this clonotype was seen a few times. J is TRBJ2-1 and V is TRBV3-1, with 14 positions matching TRBD2. The CDR3 contains 16 residues. J lost 8 bases, V lost 3 bases, and 6 bases had no gene match. CDR1 LGHDT and CDR2 YNNKEL come from the germline V gene (reference sequence). Here the CDR3 reads CASSHYGTSGSDEQFF. CDR3 DNA sequence: TGTGCCAGCAGCCATTACGGGACTAGCGGGAGTGATGAGCAGTTCTTC.

The gene calls are TRBV27 and TRBJ1-5, with TRBD1 matching over 7 bases. Trimming took 6 bases from V and 9 from J; bases not matched to a gene: 11. The CDR3 consists of 14 residues. Per the germline V gene, CDR1 is MNHEY and CDR2 is SMNVEV (reference sequence). DNA for the CDR3: TGTGCCAGCAGCTCGACAGGGCCGGCGTGGCCCCAGCATTTT. As protein: CASSSTGPAWPQHF.

The genes are TRBV24-1 and TRBJ2-2; TRBD2 might be the D (6 bases). CDR3 length: 14 residues. Germline assignment: CDR1 KGHDR and CDR2 SFDVKD. V lost 7 bases and J 0 bases, leaving 8 bases between the germline ends. DNA of the CDR3: TGTGCCACCAGCCGCGGGGCGAACACCGGGGAGCTGTTTTTT. Its translation: CATSRGANTGELFF.

This clonotype has a handful of counts. This rearrangement joins TRBV7-8 to TRBJ2-1; D gene unclear. This CDR3 is built from 15 residues. Trimming took 5 bases from V and 0 from J, leaving 11 bases between them. In germline, CDR1 is SGHVS, CDR2 FQNEAQ. The CDR3 DNA is TGTGCCAGCAGCCCCGGTCCAAGCTCCTACAATGAGCAGTTCTTC. Residues: CASSPGPSSYNEQFF.

The chain combines TRBV6-2 or TRBV6-3 with TRBJ2-1; unclear D gene. The V end lost 2 bases, the J end lost 0 bases, and 11 bases lay between the germline ends. Looked up from germline, CDR1 is MNHEY and CDR2 is SVGEGT. This CDR3 is built from 16 residues. CDR3 DNA: TGTGCCAGCAGTTACGCTCGACCCCCCTCCTACAATGAGCAGTTCTTC. Translation: CASSYARPPSYNEQFF.

This clonotype was seen a few times. The chain employs TRBV3-1 and TRBJ1-4; 7 nucleotides agree with TRBD1. This CDR3 has 15 amino acids. V trimming: 5 bases; J trimming: 7 bases; junction bases outside the gene matches: 10. Germline V lookup: CDR1 LGHDT, CDR2 YNNKEL (reference sequence). The DNA for the CDR3 is TGTGCCAGCAGCTTAAGGACAGGCGGAAGTGAAAAACTGTTTTTT. Amino acids: CASSLRTGGSEKLFF.

This clonotype was observed a handful of times. V is TRBV5-1 and J is TRBJ2-5; tentative D call: TRBD2 (5 bases). Trimming left V 2 bases short and J 1 base short, with 9 bases between. CDR3 size: 14 residues. Germline CDR1 reads SGHRS; CDR2 reads YFSETQ. The CDR3 nucleotides are TGCGCCAGCAGCTTCGGAGGTTTCCAAGAGACCCAGTACTTC. This gives the protein CASSFGGFQETQYF.

The CDR3 region has the DNA TGTGCCAGCAGTTTTCTCCTAGCGGGAGCCCTCGAGCAGTACTTC. Amino acids: CASSFLLAGALEQYF. This rearrangement joins TRBV12-3 or TRBV12-4 to TRBJ2-7; 10 bases line up with TRBD2. V trimming: 3 bases; J trimming: 6 bases; junction bases outside the gene matches: 8. The CDR3 covers 15 residues.

The rearrangement joins TRBV20-1 to TRBJ2-1, with TRBD2 identical over 8 bases. The germline V gene has CDR1 DFQATT and CDR2 SNEGSKA (reference sequence). The CDR3 extends over 18 amino acids. The junction had 12 bases not matched to a gene; V was cut back by 1 base and J by 1 base. The CDR3: CSARALSLTSGSYNEQFF. The CDR3 region has the DNA TGCAGTGCTAGAGCTTTGAGCCTCACTAGCGGTTCCTACAATGAGCAGTTCTTC.

The chain uses TRBV7-8 and TRBJ2-1, with D uncertain. V dropped 7 bases and J dropped 0 bases, with 19 bases sitting between them. The CDR3 extends over 17 amino acids. Germline CDR1 SGHVS, CDR2 FQNEAQ. CDR3 coding DNA: TGTGCCAGCACCCTAAGGGTAACCTTAAGCTCCTACAATGAGCAGTTCTTC. It codes for CASTLRVTLSSYNEQFF.

The chain links TRBV25-1 to TRBJ1-4; D remains ambiguous. Trimming pared 2 bases from V and 2 bases from J, leaving 6 bases between. This CDR3 is built from 14 residues. The germline gives CDR1 MGHDK, CDR2 SYGVNS. CDR3 in DNA: TGTGCCAGCAGTGAAGCTGGGACTAATGAAAAACTGTTTTTT. It is translated as CASSEAGTNEKLFF. Full variable domain (rest looked up from reference TRBV25-1 and TRBJ1-4): EADIYQTPRYLVIGTGKKITLECSQTMGHDKMYWYQQDPGMELHLIHYSYGVNSTEKGDLSSESTVSRIRTEHFPLTLESARPSHTSQYLCASSEAGTNEKLFFGSGTQLSVL.

J is TRBJ2-7 and V is TRBV29-1, with D uncertain. The CDR3 totals 15 residues. Germline CDR1 and CDR2: SQVTM and ANQGSEA. The V end was cut by 6 bases, the J end by 2 bases, with 20 bases between. This chain's CDR3 is CSVAPGEGAPYEQYF. For the CDR3, the DNA is TGCAGCGTGGCCCCTGGGGAAGGCGCGCCCTACGAGCAGTACTTC.